The 23 T cell receptor beta chains below all came from one sample that was sequenced in a study of OX40 agonist ivuxolimab in advanced cancers. Generated by immunoSEQ multiplex PCR, the TCRdb table keeps only in-frame clones and is missing some. This sample has around 67,000 clones, with 84% found just once. The sample was CD4+ or CD8+ T cells sorted from blood, taken in a trial of the OX40 agonist ivuxolimab. Every receptor here comes from an adult with an advanced solid tumor such as melanoma, head and neck, liver or kidney cancer.

The chain joins TRBV27 to TRBJ1-5; D may be TRBD1 (6 bases). The CDR3 is made up of 15 amino acids. Trimming removed 7 bases from V and 1 base from J, with 14 bases in between. Germline V gene lookup returns CDR1 MNHEY and CDR2 SMNVEV (reference sequence). CDR3 loop: CASTTSGASNQPQHF. CDR3 coding DNA: TGTGCCAGCACCACCTCGGGGGCAAGCAATCAGCCCCAGCATTTT.

This chain links TRBV12-5 with TRBJ1-1, with 8 bases lining up with TRBD1. Germline lookup yields CDR1 LGHNT and CDR2 FRNRAP. This CDR3 contains 14 residues. Germline trimming cut 5 bases from V and 2 bases from J; bases unmatched to any gene: 4. CDR3: CASGPQGANTEAFF. Here the CDR3 DNA reads TGTGCTAGTGGTCCTCAGGGGGCAAACACTGAAGCTTTCTTT.

The chain carries TRBV25-1 and TRBJ2-3; D perhaps matches TRBD1 (6 bases). Germline V CDR1 and CDR2: MGHDK, SYGVNS. The CDR3 sequence is 16 residues long. V lost 4 bases to trimming and J lost 2 bases, with 16 bases between them. The CDR3 loop reads CASSGSTGHNTDTQYF. The CDR3 DNA follows: TGTGCCAGCAGTGGGAGCACGGGACACAACACAGATACGCAGTATTTT.

The genes are TRBV6-5 and TRBJ1-6; TRBD1 matches 7 bases. Germline values: CDR1 MNHEY, CDR2 SVGAGI. The CDR3 consists of 14 residues. After removal of 5 bases from V and 10 bases from J, the junction contained 8 bases not matched to a gene. CDR3 residues: CASSETRGRSPLHF. CDR3 coding DNA: TGTGCCAGCAGTGAAACCAGGGGGAGGTCACCCCTCCACTTT.

V is TRBV19 and J is TRBJ1-1; tentative D call: TRBD1 (5 bases). The germline CDR1 and CDR2 sequences are LNHDA and SQIVND (reference sequence). The CDR3 has 11 residues. Trimming cost V 3 bases and J 8 bases, with 7 bases left between them. The CDR3 nucleotides are TGTGCCAGTAGTATTACAGGCGAAGCTTTCTTT. Translated: CASSITGEAFF.

The CDR3 loop is CASSAGQGDGYTF. CDR3 bases: TGTGCCAGCAGCGCGGGACAGGGGGATGGCTACACCTTC. The V gene is TRBV7-9, the J gene TRBJ1-2; the match to TRBD1 covers 11 bases. V shed 5 bases and J 6 bases; nucleotides not matched to a gene: 2. From germline, CDR1 is SEHNR and CDR2 FQNEAQ (reference sequence). The CDR3 consists of 13 residues.

The chain joins TRBV7-9 to TRBJ1-2; D is unresolved. This CDR3 contains 14 residues. Trimming removed 5 bases from V and 8 bases from J, with 18 bases in between. Germline CDR1 SEHNR, CDR2 FQNEAQ (reference sequence). The CDR3 sequence: CASSHREGLGGYTF. The CDR3 DNA sequence: TGTGCCAGCAGCCATAGGGAAGGGTTGGGCGGCTACACCTTC.

The V gene is TRBV18, the J gene TRBJ2-2, with TRBD1 matching 7 bases. The CDR3 totals 14 residues. CDR1 KGHSH and CDR2 LQKENI come from the germline V gene. Trimming removed 6 bases from V and 5 bases from J; junction bases left unmatched: 6. The CDR3 coding sequence is TGTGCCAGCTCGCTATCAGGGGGAACCGGGGAGCTGTTTTTT. It specifies CASSLSGGTGELFF.

This clone was counted only a few times. The chain is built from TRBV4-1 and TRBJ1-2; D is uncertain. The CDR3 extends over 14 amino acids. Between the trimmed V and J ends, which lost 0 bases and 3 bases, there was a span of 8 bases. CDR1 is MGHRA and CDR2 is YSYEKL in the germline V gene. The CDR3 sequence: CASSQDVGHYGYTF. DNA for the CDR3: TGCGCCAGCAGCCAAGATGTGGGCCACTATGGCTACACCTTC.

This clone was recorded once. The rearrangement joins TRBV10-3 to TRBJ1-3; no firm D call. This CDR3 region has 17 residues. CDR1 ENHRY and CDR2 SYGVKD come from the germline V gene. Deletions cut 7 bases from V and 0 bases from J, with 19 bases between. Here the CDR3 DNA reads TGTGCCATCAATATAAACGACTACATGGCCTCTGGAAACACCATATATTTT. Amino acids: CAININDYMASGNTIYF.

This chain joins TRBV11-2 and TRBJ1-2; 9 nucleotides agree with TRBD1. Germline V gene sequence: CDR1 SGHAT, CDR2 FQNNGV. CDR3 size: 14 residues. Losses at the gene ends were 11 bases for V and 8 bases for J; bases not matched to a gene: 15. The CDR3 region has the DNA TGTGCCTCGCAGGGATTACAGGGGGCGTTCGGCTACACCTTC. It yields the protein CASQGLQGAFGYTF.

The chain combines TRBV6-6 with TRBJ2-3; TRBD2 might be the D (5 bases). The CDR3 contains 14 residues. The V end was cut by 7 bases, the J end by 1 base, with 12 bases between. Germline lookup yields CDR1 MNHNY and CDR2 SVGAGI (reference sequence). CDR3 region: CASTAPGGTDTQYF. CDR3 coding DNA: TGTGCCAGCACCGCCCCCGGGGGCACAGATACGCAGTATTTT.

This rearrangement joins TRBV28 to TRBJ1-1, with D tentatively TRBD1 (5 bases). With 1 base removed from V and 6 bases from J, the gap between germline ends came to 15 bases. This CDR3 comprises 15 residues. Per the germline V gene, CDR1 is MDHEN and CDR2 is SYDVKM. The CDR3 loop reads CASSLSRQGDAEAFF. In DNA, the CDR3 is TGTGCCAGCAGTTTATCCAGGCAGGGTGACGCTGAAGCTTTCTTT.

The chain joins TRBV5-3 to TRBJ2-2, with D possibly being TRBD1 (6 bases). TRBV5-3 is an ORF, with its function uncertain. There are 16 residues in the CDR3. The V and J ends lost 4 bases and 2 bases respectively, with 15 bases between them. As DNA, the CDR3 is TGTGCCAGAAGCACCCCCGGGACAAGAAACACCGGGGAGCTGTTTTTT. Its protein is CARSTPGTRNTGELFF.

The V and J genes are TRBV6-6 and TRBJ2-5, with D unresolved. Germline V gene data show CDR1 as MNHNY and CDR2 as SVGAGI (reference sequence). This CDR3 is 11 amino acids long. Trimming stripped 6 bases from V and 5 bases from J, with 7 bases between. The DNA for the CDR3 is TGTGCCAGCAGCCCATGGGAGACCCAGTACTTC. It is translated as CASSPWETQYF.

The chain is built from TRBV4-3 and TRBJ1-5; D remains ambiguous. Trimming stripped 0 bases from V and 3 bases from J, with 9 bases between. This CDR3 contains 15 residues. Germline-derived CDR1 and CDR2 are LGHNA and YSLEER. As DNA, the CDR3 is TGCGCCAGCAGCCAAGAAGGAGGGCACAATCAGCCCCAGCATTTT. Its translation is CASSQEGGHNQPQHF.

This chain connects TRBV7-2 to TRBJ1-1, with D tentatively TRBD1 (5 bases). Germline V lookup: CDR1 SGHTA, CDR2 FQGNSA. The CDR3 runs 13 residues. The V end lost 3 bases, the J end lost 2 bases, and 7 bases lay between the germline ends. The CDR3, as DNA: TGTGCCAGCAGCTTGAGGGGTAACACTGAAGCTTTCTTT. Protein product: CASSLRGNTEAFF.

The chain joins TRBV5-1 to TRBJ2-7, with 12 bases that match TRBD2. Per germline, CDR1 SGHRS and CDR2 YFSETQ. V trimming: 7 bases; J trimming: 6 bases; junction bases outside the gene matches: 11. The CDR3 sequence is 15 residues long. The CDR3 here is CASRPLTSGSPEQYF. CDR3 DNA sequence: TGCGCCAGCCGTCCCCTGACTAGCGGGAGCCCCGAGCAGTACTTC.

The V call is TRBV6-6, the J call TRBJ2-7, with D possibly TRBD2 on 5 matching bases. Per the germline V gene, CDR1 is MNHNY and CDR2 is SVGAGI (reference sequence). The CDR3 spans 13 residues. The V end was cut by 0 bases, the J end by 4 bases, with 7 bases between. CDR3 DNA: TGTGCCAGCAGTTACTCACGGGGTTACGAGCAGTACTTC. It specifies CASSYSRGYEQYF.

The chain uses TRBV11-3 and TRBJ2-7, with TRBD2 matching 7 bases. Germline lookup yields CDR1 SGHNT and CDR2 YENEEA. The CDR3 sequence is 14 residues long. V was clipped by 6 bases and J by 3 bases; unmatched bases: 8. CDR3 loop: CASSAGPGGYEQYF. The CDR3 nucleotides read TGTGCCAGCAGTGCCGGCCCGGGAGGCTACGAGCAGTACTTC.

The chain has TRBV6-5 and TRBJ1-1; D might be TRBD1 (6 bases). Trimming removed 2 bases at V and 5 bases at J, with 9 bases between. Per germline, CDR1 MNHEY and CDR2 SVGAGI. The CDR3 runs to 13 residues. Here the CDR3 reads CASSYTRGTEAFF. Here the CDR3 DNA reads TGTGCCAGCAGTTACACGAGGGGGACTGAAGCTTTCTTT.

The V and J genes are TRBV15 and TRBJ1-5; 8 nucleotides match TRBD1. V was clipped by 5 bases and J by 7 bases; unmatched bases: 7. Germline V CDR1 and CDR2: LNHNV, YYDKDF (reference sequence). The CDR3 is made up of 14 amino acids. CDR3 amino acids: CATSGQGNGQPQHF. The CDR3 DNA reads as TGTGCCACCAGCGGACAGGGTAACGGGCAGCCCCAGCATTTT.

V and J are TRBV7-9 and TRBJ1-1, with TRBD1 identical over 7 bases. Germline CDR1 reads SEHNR; CDR2 reads FQNEAQ (reference sequence). The CDR3 is 17 residues long. J was trimmed by 8 bases and V by 3 bases; bases with no gene match: 18. CDR3 residues: CASSFDPHRGSSQEAFF. CDR3 in DNA: TGTGCCAGCAGCTTCGACCCTCACAGGGGATCCAGTCAAGAAGCTTTCTTT.